These T cell receptor beta chains were read from a single sample in a study of T cells of healthy individuals. MiXCR was run by TCRdb on the 5' RACE reads, yielding one entry per CDR3 protein. The table has 63,000 or so distinct CDR3 sequences, around 15% seen once. These receptors were collected from a human donor in good health. CDR3s include the opening cysteine and the closing phenylalanine or tryptophan. D genes are given only for firm matches. Clone size is shown for a subset of rows, as once, few, many or a class of expanded clone.

abundance: -; d_gene: TRBD2; v_gene: TRBV20-1; j_gene: TRBJ2-3; CDR3nt: TGCAGTGCTAGAGACCCCCGGAGCGGGGGGCCTCTCTACACAGATACGCAGTATTTT; CDR3aa: CSARDPRSGGPLYTDTQYF
abundance: -; d_gene: -; v_gene: TRBV6-6; j_gene: TRBJ2-5; CDR3nt: TGTGCCAGCAGTGGGAGGCAAGGCGGCCAAAAAGAAGAGACCCAGTACTTC; CDR3aa: CASSGRQGGQKEETQYF
abundance: few; d_gene: -; v_gene: TRBV7-9; j_gene: TRBJ2-1; CDR3nt: TGTGCCAGCAGCTTAGCTCAGGACTACAATGAGCAGTTCTTC; CDR3aa: CASSLAQDYNEQFF
abundance: -; d_gene: TRBD1; v_gene: TRBV5-1; j_gene: TRBJ1-6; CDR3nt: TGCGCCAGCAGCTCAACAGGGGGCTATTCACCCCTCCACTTT; CDR3aa: CASSSTGGYSPLHF
abundance: many; d_gene: -; v_gene: TRBV4-2; j_gene: TRBJ2-5; CDR3nt: TGTGCCAGCAGCCATGAACCGGGACTCCAAGGGGAGACCCAGTACTTC; CDR3aa: CASSHEPGLQGETQYF
abundance: few; d_gene: -; v_gene: TRBV25-1; j_gene: TRBJ1-5; CDR3nt: TGTGCCAGCAGTGAGGGGGACGGCAATCAGCCCCAGCATTTT; CDR3aa: CASSEGDGNQPQHF
abundance: -; d_gene: -; v_gene: TRBV12-3/TRBV12-4; j_gene: TRBJ1-5; CDR3nt: TGTGCCAGCAGTCTCAGACACCTAAATCAGCCCCAGCATTTT; CDR3aa: CASSLRHLNQPQHF
abundance: many; d_gene: -; v_gene: TRBV6-6; j_gene: TRBJ2-5; CDR3nt: TGTGCCAGCAGAAAGGGGGGAGAGACCCAGTACTTC; CDR3aa: CASRKGGETQYF
abundance: many; d_gene: TRBD1; v_gene: TRBV27; j_gene: TRBJ2-1; CDR3nt: TGTGCCAGCAGTTCGCAGGGGGTCGGGCAGTTCTTC; CDR3aa: CASSSQGVGQFF
abundance: few; d_gene: -; v_gene: TRBV5-1; j_gene: TRBJ1-6; CDR3nt: TGCGCCAGCAGCTTGTCGGGGGGGTATTCACCCCTCCACTTT; CDR3aa: CASSLSGGYSPLHF
abundance: few; d_gene: TRBD2; v_gene: TRBV6-5; j_gene: TRBJ2-7; CDR3nt: TGTGCCAGCAGTTACGGGCGGGAGGGGGTTTTCTCCTACGAGCAGTACTTC; CDR3aa: CASSYGREGVFSYEQYF
abundance: many; d_gene: -; v_gene: TRBV25-1; j_gene: TRBJ2-7; CDR3nt: TGTGCCAGCAGTGATTCGACACAGGACCTCCTGGACGAGCAGTACTTC; CDR3aa: CASSDSTQDLLDEQYF
abundance: -; d_gene: -; v_gene: TRBV6-1; j_gene: TRBJ2-7; CDR3nt: TGTGCCAGCAGTGAAGGGTGGGGAAGGTCCTACGAGCAGTACTTC; CDR3aa: CASSEGWGRSYEQYF
abundance: many; d_gene: -; v_gene: TRBV7-9; j_gene: TRBJ2-3; CDR3nt: TGTGCCAGCAGCTTTGGTTCAGGCACAGATACGCAGTATTTT; CDR3aa: CASSFGSGTDTQYF
abundance: many; d_gene: -; v_gene: TRBV29-1; j_gene: TRBJ1-1; CDR3nt: TGCAGCGGGGGACGAGAGGACACTGAAGCTTTCTTT; CDR3aa: CSGGREDTEAFF
abundance: few; d_gene: -; v_gene: TRBV12-3/TRBV12-4; j_gene: TRBJ2-5; CDR3nt: TGTGCCAGCAGTTTAGATCTGGGGCGGAGGGAGACCCAGTACTTC; CDR3aa: CASSLDLGRRETQYF
abundance: many; d_gene: TRBD2; v_gene: TRBV9; j_gene: TRBJ2-3; CDR3nt: TGTGCCAGCAGCGTCGGAGCGGGGGGCGCAGATACGCAGTATTTT; CDR3aa: CASSVGAGGADTQYF
abundance: many; d_gene: -; v_gene: TRBV19; j_gene: TRBJ1-2; CDR3nt: TGTGCCAGTCGCCGAAACAAAAACTATGGCTACACCTTC; CDR3aa: CASRRNKNYGYTF
abundance: -; d_gene: TRBD2; v_gene: TRBV9; j_gene: TRBJ2-3; CDR3nt: TGTGCCAGCAGCGAAGGGACTAGCGGGAGTAGGGCCGCTACGCAGTATTTT; CDR3aa: CASSEGTSGSRAATQYF
abundance: -; d_gene: -; v_gene: TRBV9; j_gene: TRBJ2-7; CDR3nt: TGTGCCAGCAGCGTCAACTCACCGTTCTACGAGCAGTACTTC; CDR3aa: CASSVNSPFYEQYF
abundance: few; d_gene: -; v_gene: TRBV5-1; j_gene: TRBJ1-1; CDR3nt: TGCGCCAGCAGCTTGGACCTCCCGCTCGCGGTGAACACTGAAGCTTTCTTT; CDR3aa: CASSLDLPLAVNTEAFF
abundance: many; d_gene: -; v_gene: TRBV5-1; j_gene: TRBJ2-5; CDR3nt: TGCGCCAGCAGCACCCAGGGGGGTCGAGAGACCCAGTACTTC; CDR3aa: CASSTQGGRETQYF
abundance: few; d_gene: TRBD1; v_gene: TRBV20-1; j_gene: TRBJ1-2; CDR3nt: TGCAGTGCTAGAGATAGCGGGACAGCCTATGGCTACACCTTC; CDR3aa: CSARDSGTAYGYTF
abundance: many; d_gene: -; v_gene: TRBV4-1; j_gene: TRBJ1-2; CDR3nt: TGCGCCAGCAGCCAACCCGGGACCAGTTCCTATGGCTACACCTTC; CDR3aa: CASSQPGTSSYGYTF
abundance: -; d_gene: TRBD1; v_gene: TRBV10-3; j_gene: TRBJ2-1; CDR3nt: TGTGCCATCAGCCCAACAGGGGCAAATGAGCAGTTCTTC; CDR3aa: CAISPTGANEQFF
abundance: few; d_gene: TRBD2; v_gene: TRBV27; j_gene: TRBJ2-1; CDR3nt: TGTGCCAGCAGTTTACAACGCCTAGCGGGGGCCGGTGAGCAGTTCTTC; CDR3aa: CASSLQRLAGAGEQFF
abundance: -; d_gene: TRBD2; v_gene: TRBV2; j_gene: TRBJ2-3; CDR3nt: TGTGCCAGCAGTGCTAGCGGGAGGGAAACAGATACGCAGTATTTT; CDR3aa: CASSASGRETDTQYF
abundance: many; d_gene: TRBD2; v_gene: TRBV24-1; j_gene: TRBJ2-3; CDR3nt: TGTGCCACCAGTGATTCCCCTAGCGGGGTCCTCACAGATACGCAGTATTTT; CDR3aa: CATSDSPSGVLTDTQYF
abundance: -; d_gene: -; v_gene: TRBV21-1; j_gene: TRBJ2-7; CDR3nt: TGTGCCAGCAGCAAAGATCCGGGAGGGGTCTACGAGCAGTACTTC; CDR3aa: CASSKDPGGVYEQYF
abundance: few; d_gene: -; v_gene: TRBV18; j_gene: TRBJ1-1; CDR3nt: TGTGCCAGCTCACCACTTGAGGACACTGAAGCTTTCTTT; CDR3aa: CASSPLEDTEAFF
abundance: many; d_gene: -; v_gene: TRBV14; j_gene: TRBJ2-2; CDR3nt: TGTGCCAGCAGCCTCGCCGCGAACACCGGGGAGCTGTTTTTT; CDR3aa: CASSLAANTGELFF
abundance: few; d_gene: TRBD2; v_gene: TRBV6-5; j_gene: TRBJ2-1; CDR3nt: TGTGCCAGCAGTGCGGGTGGTAGCGGGAACAATGAGCAGTTCTTC; CDR3aa: CASSAGGSGNNEQFF
abundance: few; d_gene: -; v_gene: TRBV7-9; j_gene: TRBJ1-6; CDR3nt: TGTGCCAGCAGCTTACTGCCAGACGGTAATTCACCCCTCCACTTT; CDR3aa: CASSLLPDGNSPLHF
abundance: -; d_gene: -; v_gene: TRBV19; j_gene: TRBJ2-1; CDR3nt: TGTGCCAGTAGTATAGGTGGCACTGAGCAGTTCTTC; CDR3aa: CASSIGGTEQFF
abundance: many; d_gene: -; v_gene: TRBV2; j_gene: TRBJ1-3; CDR3nt: TGTGCCAGCAGGAGGACAGTGAGCTCTGGAAACACCATATATTTT; CDR3aa: CASRRTVSSGNTIYF
abundance: few; d_gene: -; v_gene: TRBV6-5; j_gene: TRBJ2-3; CDR3nt: TGTGCCAGCAGTTACTCGATGGGCGGGGGCAGGTATTTT; CDR3aa: CASSYSMGGGRYF
abundance: -; d_gene: TRBD2; v_gene: TRBV6-2/TRBV6-3; j_gene: TRBJ2-7; CDR3nt: TGTGCCAGCTCTCTAGCGGGAGGGCCCAACGAGCAGTACTTC; CDR3aa: CASSLAGGPNEQYF
abundance: few; d_gene: -; v_gene: TRBV23-1; j_gene: TRBJ2-5; CDR3nt: TGCGCCAGCAGTCCCTCAAGGCGCAGATGCGAGACCCAGTACTTC; CDR3aa: CASSPSRRRCETQYF
abundance: -; d_gene: -; v_gene: TRBV20-1; j_gene: TRBJ2-3; CDR3nt: TGCAGTGCTAGAGTGCCCCCAAGCCCGGGAGTTGGAGATACGCAGTATTTT; CDR3aa: CSARVPPSPGVGDTQYF
abundance: many; d_gene: TRBD1; v_gene: TRBV20-1; j_gene: TRBJ2-6; CDR3nt: TGCAGTGCTAGTTTACAGGGGCTCACCTCTGGGGCCAACGTCCTGACTTTC; CDR3aa: CSASLQGLTSGANVLTF
abundance: many; d_gene: TRBD2; v_gene: TRBV6-1; j_gene: TRBJ2-5; CDR3nt: TGTGCCAGCAGTATTCATAGCGGGGGAGGAGAGACCCAGTACTTC; CDR3aa: CASSIHSGGGETQYF
abundance: -; d_gene: -; v_gene: TRBV10-2; j_gene: TRBJ2-5; CDR3nt: TGCGCCAGCAGTGAGCTTGGGGAGACCCAGTACTTC; CDR3aa: CASSELGETQYF
abundance: few; d_gene: -; v_gene: TRBV4-1; j_gene: TRBJ2-6; CDR3nt: TGCGCCAGCAGCCATGATCCGGGTCGAAACTCTGGGGCCAACGTCCTGACTTTC; CDR3aa: CASSHDPGRNSGANVLTF
abundance: many; d_gene: -; v_gene: TRBV13; j_gene: TRBJ2-3; CDR3nt: TGTGCCAGCAGCTCCCGAAGTGGGGTAGGGAGCACAGATACGCAGTATTTT; CDR3aa: CASSSRSGVGSTDTQYF
abundance: -; d_gene: -; v_gene: TRBV20-1; j_gene: TRBJ1-3; CDR3nt: TGCAGTGCTAGAGGCTGGGGACGGGACTCTGGAAACACCATATATTTT; CDR3aa: CSARGWGRDSGNTIYF
abundance: many; d_gene: -; v_gene: TRBV28; j_gene: TRBJ1-3; CDR3nt: TGTGCCAGCAGTTTCACAAACTCTGGAAACACCATATATTTT; CDR3aa: CASSFTNSGNTIYF
abundance: few; d_gene: -; v_gene: TRBV6-2/TRBV6-3; j_gene: TRBJ1-5; CDR3nt: TGTGCCAGCAGTTACGCGGATCAGCCCCAGCATTTT; CDR3aa: CASSYADQPQHF
abundance: many; d_gene: TRBD2; v_gene: TRBV29-1; j_gene: TRBJ2-5; CDR3nt: TGCAGCGTGACGACTAGCGGGGCGAGGGAGACCCAGTACTTC; CDR3aa: CSVTTSGARETQYF
abundance: -; d_gene: TRBD2; v_gene: TRBV3-1; j_gene: TRBJ2-7; CDR3nt: TGTGCCAGCAGCCGGACTAGCGGGAGATTGTACGAGCAGTACTTC; CDR3aa: CASSRTSGRLYEQYF
abundance: -; d_gene: -; v_gene: TRBV12-3/TRBV12-4; j_gene: TRBJ1-5; CDR3nt: TGTGCCAGCAGTTTTTCACAGCCGGATCAGCCCCAGCATTTT; CDR3aa: CASSFSQPDQPQHF
abundance: many; d_gene: -; v_gene: TRBV7-9; j_gene: TRBJ2-5; CDR3nt: TGTGCCAGCAGCTTAGGGGTAGCCGAGACCCAGTACTTC; CDR3aa: CASSLGVAETQYF
abundance: many; d_gene: -; v_gene: TRBV20-1; j_gene: TRBJ1-2; CDR3nt: TGCAGTGCTAGAAAGGGGACGGGGGGAGCCGGGAACTATGGCTACACCTTC; CDR3aa: CSARKGTGGAGNYGYTF